A selection of T cell receptor beta chains follows, all from one sample in a study of T-cell memory formation after mild COVID-19. From the 5' RACE reads, TCRdb called clonotypes with MiXCR, one entry per CDR3 protein. The table shows hundreds of thousands of distinct CDR3 sequences, with just under 20% occurring only once. The specimen was PBMCs or a T cell subset sorted from them (not recorded which). These receptors were collected from a young man who had mild COVID-19 (a few samples of this study predate the infection). Cell type and time point are not known. CDR3s include the opening cysteine and the closing phenylalanine or tryptophan. The D gene is left open where the match is weak. Size is omitted from some rows. Given values are once, few, many or a class for expanded clones.

TRBD1 | TRBJ1-1 | TRBV5-1 | few | CASSPPRQGSEAFF | TGCGCCAGCAGCCCACCCCGACAGGGCTCTGAAGCTTTCTTT
NA | TRBJ2-1 | TRBV6-4 | many | CASSEEGGPYNEQFF | TGTGCCAGCAGTGAAGAGGGGGGCCCCTACAATGAGCAGTTCTTC
TRBD2 | TRBJ2-3 | TRBV7-9 | NA | CASSSTSSSTDTQYF | TGTGCCAGCAGCTCGACTAGCAGTAGCACAGATACGCAGTATTTT
TRBD1 | TRBJ2-3 | TRBV5-1 | NA | CASSLAHRDRFKDTQYF | TGCGCCAGCAGCTTGGCTCATCGGGACAGGTTTAAAGATACGCAGTATTTT
NA | TRBJ1-5 | TRBV7-2 | few | CASSLGGGAGNQPQHF | TGTGCCAGCAGCTTAGGAGGTGGCGCGGGAAATCAGCCCCAGCATTTT
NA | TRBJ1-2 | TRBV28 | few | CASRFDGNYGYTF | TGTGCCAGCCGATTCGACGGCAACTATGGCTACACCTTC
NA | TRBJ1-2 | TRBV20-1 | few | CSASGTSYGYTF | TGCAGTGCTAGCGGGACAAGCTATGGCTACACCTTC
NA | TRBJ1-2 | TRBV28 | few | CASRPGTINYGYTF | TGTGCCAGCAGGCCCGGGACAATAAATTATGGCTACACCTTC
TRBD1 | TRBJ2-2 | TRBV4-3 | NA | CASSQERLGGQFANTGELFF | TGCGCCAGCAGCCAAGAGAGATTAGGGGGCCAGTTCGCGAACACCGGGGAGCTGTTTTTT
NA | TRBJ1-6 | TRBV7-2 | few | CASSLAGVDSPLHF | TGTGCCAGCAGCTTGGCTGGGGTAGATTCACCCCTCCACTTT
TRBD1 | TRBJ1-2 | TRBV7-2 | NA | CASSIDRTGAGGYTF | TGTGCCAGCAGCATCGACCGGACAGGGGCAGGTGGCTACACCTTC
TRBD1 | TRBJ1-2 | TRBV5-1 | few | CASSLVPGGVGYTF | TGCGCCAGCAGCTTGGTTCCAGGGGGCGTCGGCTACACCTTC
TRBD1 | TRBJ1-4 | TRBV12-3/TRBV12-4 | NA | CASSLGDRGTGEKLFF | TGTGCCAGCAGTTTAGGAGACAGGGGAACGGGTGAAAAACTGTTTTTT
NA | TRBJ1-4 | TRBV5-5 | NA | CASSWTGRNQEKLFF | TGTGCCAGCAGCTGGACCGGACGGAACCAGGAAAAACTGTTTTTT
NA | TRBJ2-1 | TRBV4-3 | few | CASSQDRRGTSSYNEQFF | TGCGCCAGCAGCCAAGATAGGAGGGGGACGAGCTCCTACAATGAGCAGTTCTTC
TRBD2 | TRBJ2-1 | TRBV11-3 | NA | CASSFQGLPYNEQFF | TGTGCCAGCAGCTTCCAGGGACTACCCTACAATGAGCAGTTCTTC
NA | TRBJ2-5 | TRBV6-2/TRBV6-3 | few | CATGLDEETQYF | TGTGCCACCGGACTTGACGAGGAGACCCAGTACTTC
TRBD1 | TRBJ2-3 | TRBV6-1 | few | CASGGRDRGQPRTDTQYF | TGTGCCAGCGGGGGCCGGGACAGGGGCCAACCCCGCACAGATACGCAGTATTTT
NA | TRBJ1-1 | TRBV11-2 | NA | CASSLRLHGAFF | TGTGCCAGCAGCTTAAGGTTACATGGAGCTTTCTTT
TRBD1 | TRBJ2-3 | TRBV5-1 | NA | CASSSTGAGADTQYF | TGCGCCAGCAGCTCAACAGGGGCAGGGGCAGATACGCAGTATTTT
NA | TRBJ2-4 | TRBV7-2 | NA | CASSSGQSGIQYF | TGTGCCAGCAGCTCAGGGCAGTCAGGCATTCAGTACTTC
NA | TRBJ2-1 | TRBV7-9 | NA | CASSFFQGREQFF | TGTGCCAGCAGCTTTTTTCAGGGACGGGAGCAGTTCTTC
TRBD2 | TRBJ2-3 | TRBV7-2 | many | CASSLGLAGGNTQYF | TGTGCCAGCAGCTTGGGACTAGCGGGGGGTAATACGCAGTATTTT
NA | TRBJ1-4 | TRBV4-1 | NA | CASSQAYSGMDYEKLFF | TGCGCCAGCAGCCAAGCTTACTCAGGGATGGACTATGAAAAACTGTTTTTT
NA | TRBJ1-2 | TRBV6-6 | NA | CASRPGAYGYTF | TGTGCCAGCAGGCCAGGGGCCTATGGCTACACCTTC
TRBD2 | TRBJ2-1 | TRBV7-9 | few | CASSPGLAGASYNEQFF | TGTGCCAGCAGCCCGGGACTAGCGGGGGCCTCCTACAATGAGCAGTTCTTC
TRBD2 | TRBJ2-3 | TRBV6-1 | NA | CASSNTVLAGTDTQYF | TGTGCCAGCAGTAACACAGTACTAGCGGGCACAGATACGCAGTATTTT
NA | TRBJ1-2 | TRBV6-5 | few | CASSYSRGFNGYTF | TGTGCCAGCAGTTACTCGCGGGGGTTCAATGGCTACACCTTC
NA | TRBJ2-3 | TRBV6-2/TRBV6-3 | NA | CASSQAGWGDTQYF | TGTGCCAGCAGCCAGGCGGGCTGGGGAGATACGCAGTATTTT
TRBD1 | TRBJ1-1 | TRBV5-1 | few | CASSLGQGASVTEAFF | TGCGCCAGCAGCTTGGGACAGGGGGCCAGTGTCACTGAAGCTTTCTTT
NA | TRBJ2-1 | TRBV10-3 | NA | CAIRIGGVDEQFF | TGTGCCATCAGGATCGGGGGCGTGGATGAGCAGTTCTTC
NA | TRBJ2-1 | TRBV4-3 | NA | CASSQDSQGHYNEQFF | TGCGCCAGCAGCCAAGATTCACAGGGACACTACAATGAGCAGTTCTTC
NA | TRBJ2-5 | TRBV3-1 | few | CASSPVGTQETQYF | TGTGCCAGCAGCCCGGTCGGGACCCAAGAGACCCAGTACTTC
NA | TRBJ2-2 | TRBV10-3 | NA | CAITPGTNTGELFF | TGTGCCATCACCCCAGGGACAAACACCGGGGAGCTGTTTTTT
NA | TRBJ1-2 | TRBV20-1 | NA | CSAFHGVRGYTF | TGCAGTGCTTTTCATGGTGTGAGGGGCTACACCTTC
NA | TRBJ1-3 | TRBV6-1 | NA | CASSEVVGNTIYF | TGTGCCAGCAGTGAAGTTGTTGGAAACACCATATATTTT
NA | TRBJ1-4 | TRBV20-1 | few | CSVPRNEKLFF | TGCAGTGTTCCACGGAATGAAAAACTGTTTTTT
NA | TRBJ1-2 | TRBV7-2 | few | CASSARPGVQYSNYGYTF | TGTGCCAGCAGCGCACGACCAGGGGTTCAGTACTCTAACTATGGCTACACCTTC
NA | TRBJ1-5 | TRBV6-1 | NA | CASSTDRSNQPQHF | TGTGCCAGCTCGACAGATCGCAGCAATCAGCCCCAGCATTTT
NA | TRBJ1-4 | TRBV20-1 | NA | CSAALGSDEKLFF | TGCAGTGCTGCCCTGGGGAGTGATGAAAAACTGTTTTTT
TRBD1 | TRBJ1-2 | TRBV5-1 | NA | CASSPLIGQVYGYTF | TGCGCCAGCAGCCCACTCATCGGACAGGTCTATGGCTACACCTTC
NA | TRBJ2-1 | TRBV4-1 | NA | CASRRTAGLNEQFF | TGCGCCAGCAGGAGGACAGCAGGGTTAAATGAGCAGTTCTTC
NA | TRBJ2-5 | TRBV9 | few | CASSGAYQETQYF | TGTGCCAGCAGCGGGGCGTACCAAGAGACCCAGTACTTC
NA | TRBJ1-1 | TRBV2 | NA | CASSGLGTEAFF | TGTGCCAGCAGTGGTTTAGGGACTGAAGCTTTCTTT
NA | TRBJ1-2 | TRBV12-3/TRBV12-4 | NA | CASGRDPQRGYTF | TGTGCCAGCGGACGCGACCCGCAGCGAGGCTACACCTTC
TRBD1 | TRBJ2-5 | TRBV7-9 | NA | CASSAQGKETQYF | TGTGCCAGCAGCGCACAGGGGAAAGAGACCCAGTACTTC
TRBD2 | TRBJ2-1 | TRBV20-1 | many | CSARRTSGVANEQFF | TGCAGTGCTAGAAGGACTAGCGGGGTGGCCAATGAGCAGTTCTTC
NA | TRBJ2-7 | TRBV6-1 | few | CASSEARQGSEQYF | TGTGCCAGCAGTGAAGCGAGGCAGGGCTCCGAGCAGTACTTC
TRBD1 | TRBJ2-7 | TRBV20-1 | NA | CSAEQGLAYEQYF | TGCAGTGCGGAACAGGGGCTTGCCTACGAGCAGTACTTC
TRBD2 | TRBJ2-3 | TRBV11-2 | NA | CASSLGRPGTSGGTQYF | TGTGCCAGCAGCTTAGGCCGTCCCGGGACTAGCGGGGGTACGCAGTATTTT
NA | TRBJ2-2 | TRBV5-1 | NA | CASSPRGLELFF | TGCGCCAGCAGCCCCAGGGGTTTGGAGCTGTTTTTT
TRBD1 | TRBJ2-7 | TRBV19 | NA | CASSIAGQGSYEQYF | TGTGCCAGTAGTATTGCTGGACAGGGCTCCTACGAGCAGTACTTC
TRBD2 | TRBJ2-4 | TRBV7-2 | few | CASSLAGTKKNIQYF | TGTGCCAGCAGCTTAGCCGGGACTAAAAAAAACATTCAGTACTTC
NA | TRBJ2-5 | TRBV5-1 | few | CASSRDHQETQYF | TGCGCCAGCTCCCGGGACCACCAAGAGACCCAGTACTTC
NA | TRBJ2-2 | TRBV9 | few | CASSPQGANTGELFF | TGTGCCAGCAGCCCACAGGGAGCGAACACCGGGGAGCTGTTTTTT
NA | TRBJ2-6 | TRBV3-1 | few | CASSRSGAGANVLTF | TGTGCCAGCAGCCGCTCTGGAGCTGGGGCCAACGTCCTGACTTTC
NA | TRBJ2-5 | TRBV5-1 | NA | CASSRQPGLRETQYF | TGCGCCAGCAGCCGCCAGCCGGGACTTCGGGAGACCCAGTACTTC
TRBD1 | TRBJ1-5 | TRBV6-6 | NA | CASSPQGRGNQPQHF | TGTGCCAGCAGCCCACAGGGGAGGGGCAATCAGCCCCAGCATTTT
NA | TRBJ1-1 | TRBV7-2 | many | CASSFDRGNTEAFF | TGTGCCAGCAGCTTCGATAGAGGGAACACTGAAGCTTTCTTT